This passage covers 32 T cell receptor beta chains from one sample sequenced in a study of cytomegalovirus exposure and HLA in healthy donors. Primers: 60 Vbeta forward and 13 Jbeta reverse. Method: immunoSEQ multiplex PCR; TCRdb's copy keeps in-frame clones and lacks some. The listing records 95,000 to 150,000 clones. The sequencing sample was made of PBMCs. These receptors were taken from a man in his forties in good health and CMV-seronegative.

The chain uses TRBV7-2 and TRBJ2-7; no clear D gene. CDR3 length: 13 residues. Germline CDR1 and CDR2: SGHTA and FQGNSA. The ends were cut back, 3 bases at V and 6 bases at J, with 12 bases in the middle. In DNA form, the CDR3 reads TGTGCCAGCAGCTTCGGTCCCCCCTCCGAGCAGTACTTC. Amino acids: CASSFGPPSEQYF.

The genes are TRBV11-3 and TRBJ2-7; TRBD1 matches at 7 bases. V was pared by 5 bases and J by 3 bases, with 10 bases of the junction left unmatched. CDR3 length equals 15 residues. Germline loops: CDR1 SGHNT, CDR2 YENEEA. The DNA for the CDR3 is TGTGCCAGCAGCAGAAACACAGGGGCGGGCTACGAGCAGTACTTC. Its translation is CASSRNTGAGYEQYF.

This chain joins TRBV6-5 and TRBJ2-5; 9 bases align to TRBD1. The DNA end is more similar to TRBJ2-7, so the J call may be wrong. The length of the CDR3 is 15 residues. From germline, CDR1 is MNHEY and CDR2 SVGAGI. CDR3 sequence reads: CASSSAGTGSTEQYF. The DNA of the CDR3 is TGTGCCAGCAGCTCCGCCGGGACAGGGTCGACCGAGCAGTACTTC.

CDR3 protein: CASSQSDRGASTEAFF. The DNA for the CDR3 is TGTGCCAGCAGCCAATCGGACAGGGGGGCCAGCACTGAAGCTTTCTTT. This chain uses TRBV11-3 with TRBJ1-1; 10 nucleotides match TRBD1. After removal of 5 bases from V and 4 bases from J, the junction contained 10 bases not matched to a gene. The CDR3 spans 16 residues. Germline CDR1 and CDR2: SGHNT and YENEEA.

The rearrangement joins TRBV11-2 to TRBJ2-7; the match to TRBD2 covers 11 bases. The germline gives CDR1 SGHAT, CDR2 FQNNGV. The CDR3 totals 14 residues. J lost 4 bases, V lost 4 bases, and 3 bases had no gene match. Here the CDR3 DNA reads TGTGCCAGCAGCTCGACTAGCGGGAAATACGAGCAGTACTTC. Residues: CASSSTSGKYEQYF. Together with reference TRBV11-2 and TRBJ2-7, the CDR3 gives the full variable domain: EAGVAQSPRYKIIEKRQSVAFWCNPISGHATLYWYQQILGQGPKLLIQFQNNGVVDDSQLPKDRFSAERLKGVDSTLKIQPAKLEDSAVYLCASSSTSGKYEQYFGPGTRLTVT.

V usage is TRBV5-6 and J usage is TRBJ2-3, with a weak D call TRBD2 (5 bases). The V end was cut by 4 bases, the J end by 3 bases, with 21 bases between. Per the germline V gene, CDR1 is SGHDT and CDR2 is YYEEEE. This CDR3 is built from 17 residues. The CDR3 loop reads CASSSGIDRRETDTQYF. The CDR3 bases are TGTGCCAGCAGCAGCGGTATAGATCGTAGGGAGACAGATACGCAGTATTTT.

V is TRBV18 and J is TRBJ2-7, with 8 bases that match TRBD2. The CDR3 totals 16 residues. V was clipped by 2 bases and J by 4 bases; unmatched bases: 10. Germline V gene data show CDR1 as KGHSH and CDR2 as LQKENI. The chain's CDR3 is CASSPGYAGGGYEQYF. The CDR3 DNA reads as TGTGCCAGCTCACCAGGTTATGCCGGCGGGGGGTACGAGCAGTACTTC.

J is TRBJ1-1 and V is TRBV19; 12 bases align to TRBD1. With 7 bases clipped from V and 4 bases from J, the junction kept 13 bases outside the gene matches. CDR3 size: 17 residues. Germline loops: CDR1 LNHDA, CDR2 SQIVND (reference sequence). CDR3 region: CASINQRGQGAGTEAFF. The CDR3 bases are TGTGCCAGTATCAACCAGAGGGGACAGGGGGCGGGCACTGAAGCTTTCTTT. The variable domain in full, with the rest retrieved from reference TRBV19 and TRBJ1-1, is DGGITQSPKYLFRKEGQNVTLSCEQNLNHDAMYWYRQDPGQGLRLIYYSQIVNDFQKGDIAEGYSVSREKKESFPLTVTSAQKNPTAFYLCASINQRGQGAGTEAFFGQGTRLTVV.

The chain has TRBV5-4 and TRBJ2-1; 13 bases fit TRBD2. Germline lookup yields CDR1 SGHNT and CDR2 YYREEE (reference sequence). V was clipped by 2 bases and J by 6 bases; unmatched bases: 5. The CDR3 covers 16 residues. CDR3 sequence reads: CASSLGLAGASNEQFF. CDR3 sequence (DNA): TGTGCCAGCAGCTTAGGACTAGCGGGAGCATCCAATGAGCAGTTCTTC.

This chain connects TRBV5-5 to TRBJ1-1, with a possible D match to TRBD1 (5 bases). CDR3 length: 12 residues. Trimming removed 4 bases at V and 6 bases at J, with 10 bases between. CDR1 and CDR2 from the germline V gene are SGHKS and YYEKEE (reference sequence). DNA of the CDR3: TGTGCCAGCAGCCCGGGGGTGGCTGAAGCTTTCTTT. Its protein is CASSPGVAEAFF.

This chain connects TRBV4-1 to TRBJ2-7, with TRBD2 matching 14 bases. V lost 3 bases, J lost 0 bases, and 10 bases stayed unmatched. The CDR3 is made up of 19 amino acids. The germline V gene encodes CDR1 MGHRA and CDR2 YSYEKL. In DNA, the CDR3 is TGCGCCAGCAGCCAGCCACTCGGGACTAGCGGGGGAAGCTCCTACGAGCAGTACTTC. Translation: CASSQPLGTSGGSSYEQYF.

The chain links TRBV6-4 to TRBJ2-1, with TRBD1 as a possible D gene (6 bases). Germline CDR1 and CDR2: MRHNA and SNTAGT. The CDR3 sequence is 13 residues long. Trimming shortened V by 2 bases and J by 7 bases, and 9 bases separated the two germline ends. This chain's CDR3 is CASSDDRPNEQFF. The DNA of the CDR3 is TGTGCCAGCAGTGACGACAGGCCTAATGAGCAGTTCTTC.

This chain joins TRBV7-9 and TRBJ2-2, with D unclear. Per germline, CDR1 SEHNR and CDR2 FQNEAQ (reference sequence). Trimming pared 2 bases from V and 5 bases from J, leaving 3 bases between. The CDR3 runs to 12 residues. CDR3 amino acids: CASSLSTGELFF. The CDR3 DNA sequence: TGTGCCAGCAGCTTATCTACCGGGGAGCTGTTTTTT.

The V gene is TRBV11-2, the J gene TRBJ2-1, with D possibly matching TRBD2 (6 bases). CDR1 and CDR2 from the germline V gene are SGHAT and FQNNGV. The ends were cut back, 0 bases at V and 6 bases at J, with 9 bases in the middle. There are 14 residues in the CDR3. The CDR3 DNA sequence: TGTGCCAGCAGCTTAGATCTAGCGAGCAATGAGCAGTTCTTC. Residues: CASSLDLASNEQFF.

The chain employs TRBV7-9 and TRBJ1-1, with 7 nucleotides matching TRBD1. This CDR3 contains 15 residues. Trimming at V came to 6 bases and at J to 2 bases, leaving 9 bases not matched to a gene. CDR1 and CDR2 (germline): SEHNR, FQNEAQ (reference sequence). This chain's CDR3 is CASRGLRDRNTEAFF. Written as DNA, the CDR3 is TGTGCCAGCAGGGGACTTCGGGACAGAAACACTGAAGCTTTCTTT.

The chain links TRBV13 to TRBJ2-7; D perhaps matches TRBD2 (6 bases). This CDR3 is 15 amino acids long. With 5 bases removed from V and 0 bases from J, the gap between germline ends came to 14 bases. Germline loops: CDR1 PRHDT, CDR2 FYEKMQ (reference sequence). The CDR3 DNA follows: TGTGCCAGCAGCCAGAGGGGAGGTCCCTCCTACGAGCAGTACTTC. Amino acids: CASSQRGGPSYEQYF.

In DNA, the CDR3 is TGCGCCAGCAGCTCAGGGACTTTTTTCGAGCAGTACTTC. It codes for CASSSGTFFEQYF. This chain uses TRBV5-1 with TRBJ2-7; a weak D match, TRBD2 (6 bases). The germline CDR1 and CDR2 sequences are SGHRS and YFSETQ. V lost 3 bases, J lost 6 bases, and 13 bases lay in between. There are 13 residues in the CDR3.

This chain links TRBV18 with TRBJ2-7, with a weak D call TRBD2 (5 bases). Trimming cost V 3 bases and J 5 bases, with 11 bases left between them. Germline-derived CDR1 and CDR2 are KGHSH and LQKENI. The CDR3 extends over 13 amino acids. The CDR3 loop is CASSPPGLNEQYF. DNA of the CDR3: TGTGCCAGCTCACCCCCGGGGTTGAACGAGCAGTACTTC.

In DNA form, the CDR3 reads TGTGCCAGCAGACGCGGGGCTTTGGGGGGGCCTGAAGCTTTCTTT. Its translation is CASRRGALGGPEAFF. The chain recombines TRBV28 with TRBJ1-1; possible D gene TRBD1, 6 bases. V was shortened by 6 bases and J by 6 bases, with 20 bases between the two germline ends. Germline lookup yields CDR1 MDHEN and CDR2 SYDVKM. The CDR3 is 15 residues long.

The DNA for the CDR3 is TGTGCCAGCAGCTTAACAGGGACAGGGTCGGGCTACACCTTC. Encoded protein: CASSLTGTGSGYTF. The chain joins TRBV7-3 to TRBJ1-2, with 9 nucleotides matching TRBD1. V lost 0 bases and J lost 8; bases outside the gene matches: 4. CDR1 is SGHTA and CDR2 is FQGTGA in the germline V gene. The CDR3 is made up of 14 amino acids.

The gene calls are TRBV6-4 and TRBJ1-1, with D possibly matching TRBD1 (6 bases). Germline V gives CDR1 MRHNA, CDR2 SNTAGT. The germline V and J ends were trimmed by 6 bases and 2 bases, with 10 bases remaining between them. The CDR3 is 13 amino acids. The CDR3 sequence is CASRRTANTEAFF. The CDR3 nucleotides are TGTGCCAGCAGGAGGACAGCTAACACTGAAGCTTTCTTT.

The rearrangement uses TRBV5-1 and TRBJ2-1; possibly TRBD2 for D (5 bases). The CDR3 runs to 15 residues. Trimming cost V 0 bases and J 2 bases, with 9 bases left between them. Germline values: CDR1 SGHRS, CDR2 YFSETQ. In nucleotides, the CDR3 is TGCGCCAGCAGCTTGGCCTTCGGGACCTACAATGAGCAGTTCTTC. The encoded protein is CASSLAFGTYNEQFF.

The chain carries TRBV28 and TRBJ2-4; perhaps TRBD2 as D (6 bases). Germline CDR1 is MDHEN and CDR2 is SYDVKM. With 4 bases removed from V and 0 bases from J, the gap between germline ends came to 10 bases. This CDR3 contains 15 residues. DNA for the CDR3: TGTGCCAGCAGTTCATCGGGGGTAGCCAAAAACATTCAGTACTTC. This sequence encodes CASSSSGVAKNIQYF.

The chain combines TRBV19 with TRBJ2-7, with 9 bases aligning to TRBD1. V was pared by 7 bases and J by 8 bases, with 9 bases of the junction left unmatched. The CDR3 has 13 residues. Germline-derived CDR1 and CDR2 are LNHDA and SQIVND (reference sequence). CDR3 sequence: CASTPSTGGKQYF. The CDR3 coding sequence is TGTGCCAGTACCCCATCTACAGGGGGCAAGCAGTACTTC.

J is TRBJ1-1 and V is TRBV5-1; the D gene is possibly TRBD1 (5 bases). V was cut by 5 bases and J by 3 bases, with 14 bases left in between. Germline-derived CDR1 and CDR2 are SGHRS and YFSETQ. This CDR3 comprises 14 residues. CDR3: CASRVREAYTEAFF. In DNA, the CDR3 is TGCGCCAGCAGGGTCAGGGAAGCCTACACTGAAGCTTTCTTT.

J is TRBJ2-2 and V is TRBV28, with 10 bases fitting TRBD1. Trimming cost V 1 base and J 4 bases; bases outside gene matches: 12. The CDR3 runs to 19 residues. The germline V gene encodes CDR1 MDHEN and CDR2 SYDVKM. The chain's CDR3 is CASSLLRSSGTGVTGELFF. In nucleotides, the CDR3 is TGTGCCAGCAGTTTATTACGTAGTAGCGGGACAGGGGTCACCGGGGAGCTGTTTTTT.

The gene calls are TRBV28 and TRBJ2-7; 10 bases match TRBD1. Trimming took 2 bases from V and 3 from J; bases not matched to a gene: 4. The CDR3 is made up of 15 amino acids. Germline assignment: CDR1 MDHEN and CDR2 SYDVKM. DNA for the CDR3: TGTGCCAGCAGTTTAGGGACAGGGGACCTCTACGAGCAGTACTTC. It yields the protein CASSLGTGDLYEQYF. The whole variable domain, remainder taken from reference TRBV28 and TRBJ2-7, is DVKVTQSSRYLVKRTGEKVFLECVQDMDHENMFWYRQDPGLGLRLIYFSYDVKMKEKGDIPEGYSVSREKKERFSLILESASTNQTSMYLCASSLGTGDLYEQYFGPGTRLTVT.

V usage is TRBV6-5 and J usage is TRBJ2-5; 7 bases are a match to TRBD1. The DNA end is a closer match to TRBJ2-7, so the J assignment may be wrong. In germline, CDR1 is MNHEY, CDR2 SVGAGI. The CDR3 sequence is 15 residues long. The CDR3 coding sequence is TGTGCCAGCAGTTACTCGCGGCAGGGGGTCTACGAGCAGTACTTC. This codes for CASSYSRQGVYEQYF.

The CDR3: CASSLAGRSSGGKDYEQYF. The CDR3 region has the DNA TGTGCCAGCAGCTTAGCGGGCCGGTCTAGCGGGGGGAAGGACTACGAGCAGTACTTC. The chain is built from TRBV7-8 and TRBJ2-7, with TRBD2 matching over 11 bases. This CDR3 has 19 residues. Per the germline V gene, CDR1 is SGHVS and CDR2 is FQNEAQ. Trimming removed 0 bases from V and 3 bases from J; junction bases left unmatched: 13.

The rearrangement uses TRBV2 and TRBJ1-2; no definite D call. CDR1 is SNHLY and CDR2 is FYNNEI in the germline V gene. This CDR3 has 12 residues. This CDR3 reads CVGTAADYGYTF. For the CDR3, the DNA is TGTGTAGGAACAGCGGCGGACTATGGCTACACCTTC.

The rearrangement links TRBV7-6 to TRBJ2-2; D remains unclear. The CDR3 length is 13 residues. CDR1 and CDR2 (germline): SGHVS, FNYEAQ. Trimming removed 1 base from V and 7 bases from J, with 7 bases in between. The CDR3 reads CASSLGVDGELFF. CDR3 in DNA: TGTGCCAGCAGCTTAGGCGTCGACGGGGAGCTGTTTTTT.

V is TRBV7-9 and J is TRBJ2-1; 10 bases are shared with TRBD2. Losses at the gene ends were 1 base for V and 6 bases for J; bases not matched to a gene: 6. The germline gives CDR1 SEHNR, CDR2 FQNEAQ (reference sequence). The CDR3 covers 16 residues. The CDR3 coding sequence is TGTGCCAGCAGCTTAGGGGCAGCGGGAGGGTTCAATGAGCAGTTCTTC. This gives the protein CASSLGAAGGFNEQFF. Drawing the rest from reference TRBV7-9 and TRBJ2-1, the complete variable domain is DTGVSQNPRHKITKRGQNVTFRCDPISEHNRLYWYRQTLGQGPEFLTYFQNEAQLEKSRLLSDRFSAERPKGSFSTLEIQRTEQGDSAMYLCASSLGAAGGFNEQFFGPGTRLTVL.